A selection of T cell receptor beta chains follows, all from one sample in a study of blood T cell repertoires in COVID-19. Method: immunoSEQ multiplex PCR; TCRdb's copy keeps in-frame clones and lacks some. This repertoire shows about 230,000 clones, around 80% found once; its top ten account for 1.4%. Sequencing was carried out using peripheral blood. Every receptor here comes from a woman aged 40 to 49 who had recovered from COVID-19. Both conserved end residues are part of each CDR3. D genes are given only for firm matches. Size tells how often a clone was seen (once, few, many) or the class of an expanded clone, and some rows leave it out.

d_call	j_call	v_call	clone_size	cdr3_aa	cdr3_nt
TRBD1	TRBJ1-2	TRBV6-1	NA	CASSDRGEGYTF	TGTGCCAGCAGTGACAGGGGGGAAGGCTACACCTTC
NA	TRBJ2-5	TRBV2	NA	CASRVTSGETQYF	TGTGCCAGCAGGGTTACTAGTGGAGAGACCCAGTACTTC
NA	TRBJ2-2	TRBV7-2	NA	CASSLEQGSNGELFF	TGTGCCAGCAGCTTAGAACAGGGTAGTAACGGGGAGCTGTTTTTT
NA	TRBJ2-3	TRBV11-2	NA	CASSSTGSTDTQYF	TGTGCCAGCAGCTCGACAGGTAGCACAGATACGCAGTATTTT
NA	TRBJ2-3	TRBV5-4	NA	CASSTGQYTDTQYF	TGTGCCAGCAGCACTGGACAGTACACAGATACGCAGTATTTT
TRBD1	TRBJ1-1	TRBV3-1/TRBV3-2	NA	CASSQDGTGWPEAFF	TGTGCCAGCAGCCAAGACGGGACAGGGTGGCCTGAAGCTTTCTTT
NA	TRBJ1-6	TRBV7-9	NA	CASSFEDSPLHF	TGTGCCAGCAGCTTTGAGGATTCACCCCTCCACTTT
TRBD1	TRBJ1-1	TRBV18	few	CASSSRGLQNTEAFF	TGTGCCAGCTCCTCCAGGGGGCTACAGAACACTGAAGCTTTCTTT
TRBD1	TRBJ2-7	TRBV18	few	CASARTGGHEQYF	TGTGCCAGCGCTCGGACAGGGGGCCACGAGCAGTACTTC
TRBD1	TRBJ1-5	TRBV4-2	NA	CASSQKDRGSNQPQHF	TGTGCCAGCAGCCAAAAGGACAGGGGAAGCAATCAGCCCCAGCATTTT
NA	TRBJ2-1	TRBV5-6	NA	CANLNRIQGSSYNEQFF	TGTGCCAACTTAAACCGTATACAGGGTAGCTCCTACAATGAGCAGTTCTTC
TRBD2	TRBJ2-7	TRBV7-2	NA	CASSLGWGGDEQYF	TGTGCCAGCAGCTTAGGATGGGGGGGTGACGAGCAGTACTTC
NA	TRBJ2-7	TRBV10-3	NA	CAISTQGGSDEQYF	TGTGCCATCAGCACACAGGGCGGGAGTGACGAGCAGTACTTC
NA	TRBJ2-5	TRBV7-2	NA	CASSSPPNQETQYF	TGTGCCAGCAGCTCCCCCCCTAACCAAGAGACCCAGTACTTC
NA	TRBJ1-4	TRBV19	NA	CATSLEGEKLFF	TGTGCCACATCGCTAGAAGGAGAAAAACTGTTTTTT
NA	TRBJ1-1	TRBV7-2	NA	CASSLNAGSTEAFF	TGTGCCAGCAGCCTCAATGCGGGGAGCACTGAAGCTTTCTTT
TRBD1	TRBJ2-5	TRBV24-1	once	CATSETLTGQETQYF	TGTGCCACCAGTGAAACATTGACAGGGCAAGAGACCCAGTACTTC
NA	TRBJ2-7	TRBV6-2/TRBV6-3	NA	CASSLKGVNEQYF	TGTGCCAGCAGTTTGAAAGGGGTTAACGAGCAGTACTTC
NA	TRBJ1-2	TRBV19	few	CAALSRSYGYTF	TGTGCCGCATTATCCCGGTCCTATGGCTACACCTTC
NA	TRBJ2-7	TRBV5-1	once	CASSFGQRPSYEQYF	TGCGCCAGCAGCTTCGGACAGCGACCCTCCTACGAGCAGTACTTC
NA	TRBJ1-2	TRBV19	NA	CASSQDFYGYTF	TGTGCCAGTAGCCAAGACTTCTATGGCTACACCTTC
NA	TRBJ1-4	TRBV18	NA	CASSPRATNEKLFF	TGTGCCAGCTCACCTCGGGCAACTAATGAAAAACTGTTTTTT
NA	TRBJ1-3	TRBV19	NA	CASTERSSGNTIYF	TGTGCCAGTACTGAGAGGAGCTCTGGAAACACCATATATTTT
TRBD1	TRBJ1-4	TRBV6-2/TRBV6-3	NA	CASSSGTASLGEKLFF	TGTGCCAGCAGTTCAGGGACAGCTTCTTTAGGGGAAAAACTGTTTTTT
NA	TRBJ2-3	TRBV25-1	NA	CASSAAGATDTQYF	TGTGCCAGCAGTGCGGCGGGGGCCACAGATACGCAGTATTTT
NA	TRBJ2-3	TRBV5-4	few	CASSEEFVAPLRTDTQYF	TGTGCCAGCAGTGAGGAATTTGTGGCCCCCCTCCGAACAGATACGCAGTATTTT
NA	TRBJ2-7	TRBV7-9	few	CASSLINWTVSSYEQYF	TGTGCCAGCAGCTTAATAAATTGGACAGTCAGCTCCTACGAGCAGTACTTC
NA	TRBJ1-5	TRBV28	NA	CASTSNNGEPQHF	TGTGCCAGCACCTCAAACAACGGGGAGCCCCAGCATTTT
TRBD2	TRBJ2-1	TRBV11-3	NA	CASSLSAGGHEQFF	TGTGCCAGCAGCTTGTCAGCGGGGGGCCATGAGCAGTTCTTC
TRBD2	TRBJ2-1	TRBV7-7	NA	CASSSSGGAGYNEQFF	TGTGCTAGCAGTTCTAGCGGGGGGGCTGGGTACAATGAGCAGTTCTTC
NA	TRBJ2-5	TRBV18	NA	CASSPPTSRETQYF	TGTGCCAGCTCACCACCAACTAGCCGGGAGACCCAGTACTTC
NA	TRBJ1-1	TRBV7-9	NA	CASSWGLGNTEAFF	TGTGCCAGCAGCTGGGGACTAGGCAACACTGAAGCTTTCTTT
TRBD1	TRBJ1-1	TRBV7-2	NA	CASSLALQGHTEAFF	TGTGCCAGCAGCTTAGCCCTACAGGGGCACACTGAAGCTTTCTTT
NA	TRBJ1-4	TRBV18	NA	CASSSLAGSNEKLFF	TGTGCCAGCTCATCCCTGGCAGGGTCTAATGAAAAACTGTTTTTT
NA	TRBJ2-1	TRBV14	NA	CASSQDWPYNEQFF	TGTGCCAGCAGCCAAGACTGGCCCTACAATGAGCAGTTCTTC
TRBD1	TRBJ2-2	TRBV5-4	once	CASSNRDRDDTGELFF	TGTGCCAGCAGCAACCGGGACAGGGATGACACCGGGGAGCTGTTTTTT
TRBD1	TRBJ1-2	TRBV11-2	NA	CASRRTGGNGYTF	TGTGCCAGCAGGCGGACAGGGGGCAATGGCTACACCTTC
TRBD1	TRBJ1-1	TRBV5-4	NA	CASSFWTGTEAFF	TGTGCCAGCAGCTTTTGGACAGGGACTGAAGCTTTCTTT
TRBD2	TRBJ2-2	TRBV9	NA	CASSVEASGGAGELFF	TGTGCCAGCAGCGTAGAAGCTAGCGGGGGCGCCGGGGAGCTGTTTTTT
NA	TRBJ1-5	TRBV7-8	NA	CASSLEVTVNQPQHF	TGTGCCAGCAGCTTAGAGGTGACAGTGAATCAGCCCCAGCATTTT
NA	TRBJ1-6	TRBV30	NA	CAWSTGTPNSPLHF	TGTGCCTGGTCCACCGGGACACCGAATTCACCCCTCCACTTT
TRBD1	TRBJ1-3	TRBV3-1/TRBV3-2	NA	CASSQSRTGGNTIYF	TGTGCCAGCAGCCAATCCCGGACAGGGGGAAACACCATATATTTT
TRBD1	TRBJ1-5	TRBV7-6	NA	CASSLDPGQASFRPQHF	TGTGCCAGCAGCCTAGATCCGGGACAGGCCTCCTTCAGGCCCCAGCATTTT
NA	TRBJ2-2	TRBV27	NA	CASSLGGYTGELFF	TGTGCCAGCAGTTTGGGGGGTTACACCGGGGAGCTGTTTTTT
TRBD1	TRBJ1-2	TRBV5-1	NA	CASSAGQSSYGYTF	TGCGCCAGCAGCGCGGGACAGTCCAGCTATGGCTACACCTTC